The 16 T cell receptor beta chains presented below share a single source sample, sequenced in a study of T cell repertoires in cytomegalovirus infection. MiXCR, applied by TCRdb to the reads, yields one record per CDR3 protein. The sample shows about 480,000 distinct CDR3 sequences, roughly a third of them seen only once. No cognate antigen is known for these TCRs. Here the sequenced sample was cultured PBMCs, taken from culture after CMV antigen stimulation. The receptors here all came from a human donor in good health (CMV status not recorded). Some clones in this sample may be carry-over from other donors' samples.

The J gene is TRBJ1-1, the V gene TRBV20-1, with no clear D. The CDR3 loop spans 14 amino acids. Trimming stripped 4 bases from V and 0 bases from J, with 12 bases between. Germline V gene data show CDR1 as DFQATT and CDR2 as SNEGSKA (reference sequence). Here the CDR3 DNA reads TGCAGTGCTATTCGGTACAGCTTGAACACTGAAGCTTTCTTT. Encoded protein: CSAIRYSLNTEAFF.

The V and J genes are TRBV24-1 and TRBJ2-7, with unresolved D. The germline V and J ends were trimmed by 0 bases and 7 bases, with 18 bases remaining between them. This CDR3 has 16 amino acids. Germline CDR1 and CDR2: KGHDR and SFDVKD. The CDR3 is CATSDLPAGQLEEQYV. In nucleotides, the CDR3 is TGTGCCACCAGTGATTTGCCGGCAGGCCAACTGGAGGAGCAGTACGTC.

The genes are TRBV19 and TRBJ1-2, with TRBD1 matching over 9 bases. The V gene's germline CDR1 is LNHDA and CDR2 SQIVND (reference sequence). This CDR3 has 15 residues. J gave up 0 bases and V 7 bases, and 6 bases lay outside the gene matches. As DNA, the CDR3 is TGTGCCAGTACGGACAGGGGATTGGCTAACTATGGCTACACCTTC. This translates into CASTDRGLANYGYTF.

The V call is TRBV12-3 or TRBV12-4, the J call TRBJ1-1; D may be TRBD1 (5 bases). The CDR3 loop spans 14 amino acids. V lost 5 bases to trimming and J lost 1 base, with 11 bases between them. CDR3 coding DNA: TGTGCCAGCAGTGTCCAGGGTCCGAACACTGAAGCTTTCTTT. Protein product: CASSVQGPNTEAFF.

Written as DNA, the CDR3 is TGTGCCAGCAGCTTGATGGGACTAGCGGGAAAGGGTGAGCAGTTCTTC. Its translation: CASSLMGLAGKGEQFF. The V gene is TRBV11-1, the J gene TRBJ2-1; TRBD2 aligns across 13 bases. Looked up from germline, CDR1 is SGHAT and CDR2 is FQDESV (reference sequence). CDR3 length: 16 amino acids. V shed 3 bases, J shed 9 bases, and the junction held 8 bases outside the gene matches. The whole variable domain, remainder taken from reference TRBV11-1 and TRBJ2-1, is EAEVAQSPRYKITEKSQAVAFWCDPISGHATLYWYRQILGQGPELLVQFQDESVVDDSQLPKDRFSAERLKGVDSTLKIQPAELGDSAMYLCASSLMGLAGKGEQFFGPGTRLTVL.

In its sample, this clonotype was seen many times. The V gene is TRBV19, the J gene TRBJ1-1; no reliable D call. V was shortened by 7 bases and J by 4 bases, with 19 bases between the two germline ends. Germline loops: CDR1 LNHDA, CDR2 SQIVND (reference sequence). The CDR3 runs to 15 residues. The CDR3 nucleotides read TGTGCCAGTACCGCAGGACTCCCAGTGCCCACTGAAGCTTTCTTT. Its translation is CASTAGLPVPTEAFF. Variable domain in full (rest from reference TRBV19 and TRBJ1-1): DGGITQSPKYLFRKEGQNVTLSCEQNLNHDAMYWYRQDPGQGLRLIYYSQIVNDFQKGDIAEGYSVSREKKESFPLTVTSAQKNPTAFYLCASTAGLPVPTEAFFGQGTRLTVV.

The chain is built from TRBV6-8 and TRBJ2-1; tentatively, D is TRBD2 (5 bases). Deletions cut 0 bases from V and 0 bases from J, with 6 bases between. Germline V lookup: CDR1 MNHGY, CDR2 SAAAGT. The CDR3 totals 15 residues. The CDR3 loop is CASSYSRDSYNEQFF. The CDR3 DNA reads TGTGCCAGCAGTTACTCTCGGGACTCCTACAATGAGCAGTTCTTC.

This clonotype was counted once. The CDR3 DNA sequence: TGTGCCAGCAGTCAACAAGGGACAAGGACTTCTAAAGAGACCCAGTACTTC. This gives the protein CASSQQGTRTSKETQYF. The J gene is TRBJ2-5, the V gene TRBV6-2 or TRBV6-3, with TRBD1 as a possible D gene (6 bases). The germline CDR1 and CDR2 sequences are MNHEY and SVGEGT. This CDR3 is built from 17 residues. Trimming removed 5 bases from V and 3 bases from J, with 22 bases in between.

This clonotype was seen a single time. The chain couples TRBV2 to TRBJ1-5; D not certain. The CDR3 sequence is 14 residues long. In germline, CDR1 is SNHLY, CDR2 FYNNEI. V was clipped by 4 bases and J by 5 bases, with 12 bases between them. CDR3 in DNA: TGTGCCAGCAGTGCGGTTAATGGGGATCAGCCCCAGCATTTT. The encoded protein is CASSAVNGDQPQHF.

The genes are TRBV15 and TRBJ2-4; D is possibly TRBD1 (6 bases). The germline gives CDR1 LNHNV, CDR2 YYDKDF (reference sequence). The CDR3 is 17 amino acids. V gave up 9 bases and J gave up 2 bases, with 23 bases separating them. The chain's CDR3 is CATGEFSRGTPKNIQYF. Written as DNA, the CDR3 is TGTGCCACAGGGGAGTTCTCCAGGGGAACTCCCAAAAACATTCAGTACTTC.

The chain uses TRBV15 and TRBJ2-5; D not certain. The CDR3 sequence is 16 residues long. Per the germline V gene, CDR1 is LNHNV and CDR2 is YYDKDF (reference sequence). V shed 0 bases and J shed 4 bases, with 15 bases lying between them. This CDR3 reads CATSRDFDSVTETQYF. The CDR3 region has the DNA TGTGCCACCAGCAGAGATTTCGATTCCGTTACAGAGACCCAGTACTTC. Complete variable domain (other parts from reference TRBV15 and TRBJ2-5): DAMVIQNPRYQVTQFGKPVTLSCSQTLNHNVMYWYQQKSSQAPKLLFHYYDKDFNNEADTPDNFQSRRPNTSFCFLDIRSPGLGDTAMYLCATSRDFDSVTETQYFGPGTRLLVL.

This chain joins TRBV27 and TRBJ1-4; D may be TRBD1 (5 bases). The germline gives CDR1 MNHEY, CDR2 SMNVEV (reference sequence). The CDR3 covers 15 residues. Deletions cut 6 bases from V and 0 bases from J, with 11 bases between. CDR3 in amino acids: CASSLQGATNEKLFF. CDR3 bases: TGTGCCAGCAGCCTTCAGGGTGCAACTAATGAAAAACTGTTTTTT.

CDR3 sequence (DNA): TGCAGCGTTGACTCGCCGGGCCAAGAGACCCAGTACTTC. This translates into CSVDSPGQETQYF. The chain is built from TRBV29-1 and TRBJ2-5; D not resolved. The V end lost 3 bases, the J end lost 1 base, and 9 bases lay between the germline ends. The CDR3 has 13 amino acids. The germline V gene has CDR1 SQVTM and CDR2 ANQGSEA.

V gene TRBV9 combines with J gene TRBJ2-3; the D gene is possibly TRBD2 (7 bases). Between the trimmed V and J ends, which lost 4 bases and 6 bases, there was a span of 15 bases. CDR1 and CDR2 (germline): SGDLS, YYNGEE. The length of the CDR3 is 14 residues. DNA of the CDR3: TGTGCCAGCAGCCCCTTCGCGGGGGCTGATACGCAGTATTTT. This sequence encodes CASSPFAGADTQYF. The complete variable domain, with remaining parts taken from reference TRBV9 and TRBJ2-3, reads DSGVTQTPKHLITATGQRVTLRCSPRSGDLSVYWYQQSLDQGLQFLIQYYNGEERAKGNILERFSAQQFPDLHSELNLSSLELGDSALYFCASSPFAGADTQYFGPGTRLTVL.

In this sample, this clonotype turned up many times. This chain joins TRBV7-2 and TRBJ2-5, with 11 bases matching TRBD2. Trimming took 4 bases from V and 2 from J; bases not matched to a gene: 6. CDR1 is SGHTA and CDR2 is FQGNSA in the germline V gene. The length of the CDR3 is 16 residues. CDR3 region: CASSSSSGRKQETQYF. CDR3 bases: TGTGCCAGCAGCTCCTCTAGCGGGAGGAAACAAGAGACCCAGTACTTC.

The rearrangement joins TRBV7-9 to TRBJ2-1; 11 bases agree with TRBD1. With V trimmed by 6 bases and J by 10 bases, 14 bases remained unmatched. The CDR3 loop spans 16 amino acids. Germline lookup yields CDR1 SEHNR and CDR2 FQNEAQ (reference sequence). Here the CDR3 reads CASRPRLDRGLKEQFF. CDR3 in DNA: TGTGCCAGCAGACCAAGGCTGGACAGGGGGCTCAAGGAGCAGTTCTTC.